Shown below are 5 T cell receptor beta chains from a single sample sequenced in a study of T cell changes during pregnancy in multiple sclerosis. Method: immunoSEQ multiplex PCR; TCRdb's copy keeps in-frame clones and lacks some. The sample contains around 110,000 clones, 85% to 95% of which appear only once. The specimen comprised peripheral blood, sampled after pregnancy. The receptors were sampled from a female donor with multiple sclerosis, enrolled in a pregnancy study.

In its sample, this clone was seen once. Sequence at one end of the junction differs from germline and may be a read error. The chain employs TRBV6-5 and TRBJ2-3, with D unclear. The CDR3 length is 13 residues. CDR1 MNHEY and CDR2 SVGAGI come from the germline V gene. CDR3 coding DNA: TGTGCCAGCAGTAGATCGAGCACGGATACGCAGTATTTT. It is translated as CASSRSSTDTQYF.

This chain links TRBV27 with TRBJ1-2; 7 bases map to TRBD1. V shed 5 bases, J shed 8 bases, and the junction held 8 bases outside the gene matches. CDR3 length: 13 residues. The V gene's germline CDR1 is MNHEY and CDR2 SMNVEV (reference sequence). The DNA for the CDR3 is TGTGCCAGCAGTCGCGGGACAGCTCTAGGCTACACCTTC. Translation: CASSRGTALGYTF.

This clone was recorded once. The chain joins TRBV2 to TRBJ2-7, with a tentative D call TRBD1 (6 bases). This CDR3 contains 13 residues. The ends were cut back, 3 bases at V and 6 bases at J, with 12 bases in the middle. CDR1 is SNHLY, CDR2 FYNNEI, per germline. DNA of the CDR3: TGTGCCAGCAGTGAGTACAGGGTAACCGAGCAGTACTTC. Translated, it gives CASSEYRVTEQYF.

J is TRBJ2-3 and V is TRBV13; 8 nucleotides line up with TRBD1. Germline V CDR1 and CDR2: PRHDT, FYEKMQ (reference sequence). The V and J ends lost 6 bases and 3 bases, in that order; junction bases with no gene match: 8. The CDR3 contains 15 residues. CDR3 coding DNA: TGTGCCAGCAGTCAGGGACAGGCCGTTACAGATACGCAGTATTTT. Protein product: CASSQGQAVTDTQYF.

The sample holds one count of this clone. This sequence joins TRBV30 and TRBJ2-3; 13 bases agree with TRBD2. This CDR3 spans 17 amino acids. The junction had 12 bases not matched to a gene; V was cut back by 0 bases and J by 9 bases. Per the germline V gene, CDR1 is GTSNPN and CDR2 is SVGIG (reference sequence). The CDR3 reads CAWSVKGLLAGGGTQYF. CDR3 sequence (DNA): TGTGCCTGGAGTGTAAAGGGTTTACTAGCGGGAGGGGGAACGCAGTATTTT.